Sequencing of this T cell receptor (beta chain) was carried out in a study of T cells in pancreatic ductal adenocarcinoma. Findings and limits, study-wide: This surgical cohort overrepresents the minority presenting with early-stage disease. Mean clonality was roughly 0.1 in tumors and about 0.069 in blood, not significantly different. Tumor samples had fewer productive templates and approximately 8.8-fold fewer unique clonotypes than blood. Enrichment of CD45RO+ effector over naive T cells in tumors may bias clonality.

About this clone: Antigen: not known.

Selected pancreatic ductal adenocarcinoma patients had undergone surgery without neoadjuvant therapy. The method was immunoSEQ multiplex PCR; TCRdb's version includes in-frame clones alone and lacks a portion of them. Found here are some 20,000 clones, 88% of them singletons; the top ten hold 0.94%. The CDR3 consists of 19 residues. Germline V gene sequence: CDR1 MNHEY, CDR2 SMNVEV (reference sequence). The germline V and J ends were trimmed by 2 bases and 2 bases, with 25 bases remaining between them. Sequencing was carried out using PBMCs. The clonotype originates from a human donor with pancreatic ductal adenocarcinoma. The chain combines TRBV27 with TRBJ2-7, with D perhaps matching TRBD1 (5 bases). CDR3 DNA: TGTGCCAGCAGTTTAGGTACAGGTAGCAATCTACCTAGACCCTACGAGCAGTACTTC. Residues: CASSLGTGSNLPRPYEQYF.